This T cell receptor beta chain was profiled in a study of CD8 T cells in Susac syndrome. The V gene's germline CDR1 is SGHVS and CDR2 FQNEAQ. Trimming cost V 3 bases and J 1 base; bases outside gene matches: 6. The length of the CDR3 is 16 residues. Concerning this clonotype: Its antigen is unknown.

Reverse transcription used about 0.45 to 1 ug RNA and random hexamers. With immunoSEQ multiplex PCR, TCR beta CDR3 was amplified across 54 Vbeta and 13 Jbeta. TCRdb re-derived calls from the immunoSEQ multiplex PCR reads in MiXCR, one entry per CDR3 protein. The repertoire consists of 200,000 to 250,000 distinct CDR3 sequences, with roughly nine tenths occurring once and the leading ten covering approximately 0.13%. Peripheral blood CD8+ and CD4+ T cells were profiled by TCR beta sequencing. Regarding the study as a whole: It was acknowledged by the study that relatively few individuals were included in its TCR sequencing and HLA analysis.

This sequence was found in a human donor with multiple sclerosis. The chain joins TRBV7-8 to TRBJ2-1, with TRBD1 matching over 7 bases. The sample comprised CD8+ T cells from PBMCs. This chain's CDR3 is CASSLWGRGSYNEQFF. CDR3 DNA sequence: TGTGCCAGCAGCTTGTGGGGCAGGGGGTCCTACAATGAGCAGTTCTTC.